These T cell receptor beta chains were read from a single sample in a study of blood T cell repertoires in COVID-19. Assay: immunoSEQ multiplex PCR; the TCRdb copy retains only in-frame clones and omits some. The repertoire holds almost 35,000 clones, with approximately 89% as singletons. Sequences were obtained from peripheral blood. The receptors come from a man in his sixties with active COVID-19. CDR3s leave out the opening cysteine and the closing phenylalanine or tryptophan. Each record gives: V gene, CDR3 protein.

TRBV2 ASKNGNREGGELF
TRBV19 ASSTPRTSGTTNTGELF
TRBV11-3 ASSLQGTDTQY
TRBV7-8 ASSARDSNQPQH
TRBV21-1 ASSKLSAENQPQH
TRBV18 ASSPTSGTDTQY
TRBV5-4 ASSPRTGVGTEAF
TRBV5-6 ASSSGGLAGVEQF
TRBV21-1 ASSKGQGAHTDTQY
TRBV6-5 ASRTGTGELF
TRBV28 ASRSLVEQY
TRBV4-1 ASSQDRVVTYNYGYT
TRBV19 ASSIMLSSYNEQF
TRBV7-8 ASSPPREAQY
TRBV10-3 AISESRVGETQY
TRBV28 ASREGSSYEQY
TRBV5-1 ASSLGQGLALAEQY
TRBV10-3 AISESATGELF
TRBV7-2 ASSSRASGVSLGETQY
TRBV5-1 ASSQGGLAGTDTQY
TRBV5-1 ASSLGGIGNQPQH
TRBV2 ATSIASGGSYGYT
TRBV7-9 ASSPIRVEFSYNEQF
TRBV27 ASSSPTGGGNSPLH
TRBV18 ASSPPRPLGTGNTIY
TRBV5-3 ARSEGDPGGANVLT
TRBV19 ASSIPTGTGKRNEQF
TRBV7-2 ASSTSLAGVGEQY
TRBV27 ASTPYYSGGRDTQY
TRBV7-9 ASSPPTPRGETYEQY
TRBV28 ASSLSVARTNEKLF
TRBV24-1 ATSDPLAGVRDTQY
TRBV2 ASSASGTGNEKLF
TRBV14 ASSQAAGGPYEQY
TRBV5-6 ASSLEQVADTQY
TRBV10-1 ASSAGLAGGRGGELF
TRBV15 ATSRENTGTSGNNEQF
TRBV21-1 ASSARTSGRTSTDTQY
TRBV15 ATSKELAAYNEQF
TRBV4-1 ASSQEYRGILTPQH
TRBV29-1 SVSRLAHEQY
TRBV4-1 ASSQAADSPGELF
TRBV29-1 SVEGGQEETQY
TRBV5-1 ASSWDTRGTGELF